The rows below give T cell receptor beta chains drawn from one sample of a study of T cells after posttransplantation cyclophosphamide. Assay used: immunoSEQ multiplex PCR; TCRdb lists only in-frame clones, some missing. Of tens of thousands of clones listed, 93% are singletons. Material for sequencing was PBMCs. These receptors originate from a woman in her thirties in good health and a related stem cell transplant donor. The CDR3 runs from the conserved cysteine through the conserved F or W. The order of the fields is clone size, J gene, D gene, V gene, CDR3 DNA, CDR3 protein. D genes are given only for firm matches. Part of the rows lack a size; the others show once, few, many or a class for expanded clones.

clone size: .; J gene: TRBJ1-3; D gene: TRBD1; V gene: TRBV5-4; CDR3 DNA: TGTGCCAGCAGCTTTTACAGGGGCTCTGGAAACACCATATATTTT; CDR3 protein: CASSFYRGSGNTIYF
clone size: .; J gene: TRBJ2-2; D gene: TRBD1; V gene: TRBV5-1; CDR3 DNA: TGCGCCAGCAGCCTGGGGACAGGGTGGCCGGAGCTGTTTTTT; CDR3 protein: CASSLGTGWPELFF
clone size: .; J gene: TRBJ1-1; D gene: .; V gene: TRBV4-1; CDR3 DNA: TGCGCCAGCAGCCAAGGGTACGGGTACACTGAAGCTTTCTTT; CDR3 protein: CASSQGYGYTEAFF
clone size: .; J gene: TRBJ2-7; D gene: TRBD2; V gene: TRBV10-3; CDR3 DNA: TGTGCCATCAGTGAGAACGATCTAGCGGGGGGGAAAATCTACGAGCAGTACTTC; CDR3 protein: CAISENDLAGGKIYEQYF
clone size: .; J gene: TRBJ1-1; D gene: .; V gene: TRBV5-5; CDR3 DNA: TGTGCCAGCAGCTTGCTCCCGAACACTGAAGCTTTCTTT; CDR3 protein: CASSLLPNTEAFF
clone size: .; J gene: TRBJ1-1; D gene: .; V gene: TRBV19; CDR3 DNA: TGTGCCAGTAGGACCTTAGTTTTGGGCACTGAAGCTTTCTTT; CDR3 protein: CASRTLVLGTEAFF
clone size: .; J gene: TRBJ2-5; D gene: TRBD2; V gene: TRBV5-5; CDR3 DNA: TGTGCCAGCAGCCCCCTGGGGACTAGCGGGGGGGCCGGGGAGACCCAGTACTTC; CDR3 protein: CASSPLGTSGGAGETQYF
clone size: .; J gene: TRBJ1-2; D gene: .; V gene: TRBV5-6; CDR3 DNA: TGTGCCAGCAGCTTGGTCGGGTATGGCTACACCTTC; CDR3 protein: CASSLVGYGYTF
clone size: once; J gene: TRBJ1-2; D gene: TRBD1; V gene: TRBV5-1; CDR3 DNA: TGCGCCAGCAGCTTGGAACAGGGGAGTGGCTACACCTTC; CDR3 protein: CASSLEQGSGYTF
clone size: .; J gene: TRBJ2-7; D gene: TRBD2; V gene: TRBV2; CDR3 DNA: TGTGCCAGCAGTGACCCTAGGACTAGCAGGTCCTACGAGCAGTACTTC; CDR3 protein: CASSDPRTSRSYEQYF
clone size: .; J gene: TRBJ2-5; D gene: .; V gene: TRBV5-1; CDR3 DNA: TGCGCCAGCAGCTTGGGGCAGCCTTGGCAGGAGACCCAGTACTTC; CDR3 protein: CASSLGQPWQETQYF
clone size: .; J gene: TRBJ2-5; D gene: TRBD2; V gene: TRBV19; CDR3 DNA: TGTGCCAGTAGTATATTGGCTAGCGGGGTTGGGGAGACCCAGTACTTC; CDR3 protein: CASSILASGVGETQYF
clone size: .; J gene: TRBJ2-2; D gene: TRBD2; V gene: TRBV9; CDR3 DNA: TGTGCCAGCACCCCCGGGGGGGCAGGTTACGGGGAGCTGTTTTTT; CDR3 protein: CASTPGGAGYGELFF
clone size: .; J gene: TRBJ2-2; D gene: TRBD2; V gene: TRBV4-3; CDR3 DNA: TGCGCCAGCACCCCGGGGCCGCGGGGGGCTAACACCGGGGAGCTGTTTTTT; CDR3 protein: CASTPGPRGANTGELFF
clone size: .; J gene: TRBJ1-1; D gene: .; V gene: TRBV7-2; CDR3 DNA: TGTGCCAGCAGCTTGCAGACGGGAGGCACTGAAGCTTTCTTT; CDR3 protein: CASSLQTGGTEAFF
clone size: .; J gene: TRBJ1-2; D gene: .; V gene: TRBV27; CDR3 DNA: TGTGCCAGCAGTTTGATATCGGGAGGGGGGTATGGCTACACCTTC; CDR3 protein: CASSLISGGGYGYTF
clone size: .; J gene: TRBJ2-2; D gene: .; V gene: TRBV9; CDR3 DNA: TGTGCCAGCAGCGTAGCCCCGGGGGCGGACACCGGGGAGCTGTTTTTT; CDR3 protein: CASSVAPGADTGELFF
clone size: .; J gene: TRBJ1-1; D gene: TRBD1; V gene: TRBV18; CDR3 DNA: TGTGCCAGCTCACCCGGGACAGGCGATACGGACACTGAAGCTTTCTTT; CDR3 protein: CASSPGTGDTDTEAFF
clone size: .; J gene: TRBJ2-2; D gene: TRBD2; V gene: TRBV29-1; CDR3 DNA: TGCAGCGTAGGGACTAGCGGGGGGGCCGTCGGGGAGCTGTTTTTT; CDR3 protein: CSVGTSGGAVGELFF
clone size: .; J gene: TRBJ2-7; D gene: TRBD2; V gene: TRBV29-1; CDR3 DNA: TGCAGCGTTGAAGACGCTAGCGGGGGTCATTTCGAGCAGTACTTC; CDR3 protein: CSVEDASGGHFEQYF
clone size: once; J gene: TRBJ1-2; D gene: TRBD1; V gene: TRBV10-1; CDR3 DNA: TGCGCCAGCAGTGAGACCCCGACAGGGGACGGCTACACCTTC; CDR3 protein: CASSETPTGDGYTF
clone size: .; J gene: TRBJ1-1; D gene: TRBD1; V gene: TRBV5-6; CDR3 DNA: TGTGCCAGCAGCTTAGGGGGCGCGGGAACTGAAGCTTTCTTT; CDR3 protein: CASSLGGAGTEAFF
clone size: .; J gene: TRBJ2-7; D gene: TRBD1; V gene: TRBV10-1; CDR3 DNA: TGCGCCAGCAGGACAGGGATCTCCTACGAGCAGTACTTC; CDR3 protein: CASRTGISYEQYF
clone size: .; J gene: TRBJ2-3; D gene: .; V gene: TRBV1; CDR3 DNA: TGCACCAGCAGCCAAGAATCGTCCAAATCTAGCACAGATACGCAGTATTTT; CDR3 protein: CTSSQESSKSSTDTQYF
clone size: .; J gene: TRBJ2-1; D gene: .; V gene: TRBV6-6; CDR3 DNA: TGTGCCAGCAGGCTTAACAATGAGCAGTTCTTC; CDR3 protein: CASRLNNEQFF
clone size: .; J gene: TRBJ1-1; D gene: TRBD1; V gene: TRBV6-1; CDR3 DNA: TGTGCCACTGGGCCAGGGGGCGGCAGGAACACTGAAGCTTTCTTT; CDR3 protein: CATGPGGGRNTEAFF
clone size: .; J gene: TRBJ2-7; D gene: .; V gene: TRBV5-1; CDR3 DNA: TGCGCCAGCAGCCAGACTGCCACCTACGAGCAGTACTTC; CDR3 protein: CASSQTATYEQYF
clone size: .; J gene: TRBJ1-1; D gene: .; V gene: TRBV7-9; CDR3 DNA: TGTGCCAGCAGCTTAGCTGCAGCGAACACTGAAGCTTTCTTT; CDR3 protein: CASSLAAANTEAFF
clone size: .; J gene: TRBJ2-5; D gene: .; V gene: TRBV5-1; CDR3 DNA: TGCGCCAGCAGCTTTACAGACCCAGCCGGGGAGACCCAGTACTTC; CDR3 protein: CASSFTDPAGETQYF
clone size: .; J gene: TRBJ1-4; D gene: TRBD1; V gene: TRBV4-3; CDR3 DNA: TGCGCCAGCGGGACAGGGGCTCCTAATGAAAAACTGTTTTTT; CDR3 protein: CASGTGAPNEKLFF
clone size: .; J gene: TRBJ2-5; D gene: .; V gene: TRBV2; CDR3 DNA: TGTGCCAGCAGTGCTAGGGACTCCCGCGAGACCCAGTACTTC; CDR3 protein: CASSARDSRETQYF
clone size: .; J gene: TRBJ1-4; D gene: TRBD1; V gene: TRBV2; CDR3 DNA: TGTGCCAGTGAGGGGCAGGGGGCAGCTAATGAAAAACTGTTTTTT; CDR3 protein: CASEGQGAANEKLFF
clone size: .; J gene: TRBJ1-2; D gene: .; V gene: TRBV19; CDR3 DNA: TGTGCCCGCCGGGGGGGGGCCTACCTGATACTTTATGGCTACACCTTC; CDR3 protein: CARRGGAYLILYGYTF
clone size: .; J gene: TRBJ2-3; D gene: TRBD2; V gene: TRBV4-1; CDR3 DNA: TGCGCCAGCAGCCAAGAGGGGGGAGGGACTAGCGGGGGGCCCACAGATACGCAGTATTTT; CDR3 protein: CASSQEGGGTSGGPTDTQYF
clone size: .; J gene: TRBJ1-2; D gene: .; V gene: TRBV10-3; CDR3 DNA: TGTGCCATCAGTGAGCTGGGAAGGAACTATGGCTACACCTTC; CDR3 protein: CAISELGRNYGYTF
clone size: .; J gene: TRBJ1-2; D gene: TRBD1; V gene: TRBV18; CDR3 DNA: TGTGCCAGCTCACCGACAGGGATTCCCAACTATGGCTACACCTTC; CDR3 protein: CASSPTGIPNYGYTF
clone size: .; J gene: TRBJ1-4; D gene: .; V gene: TRBV4-2; CDR3 DNA: TGTGCCAGCAGCCAAGATCTAGGCGGGGAAAAACTGTTTTTT; CDR3 protein: CASSQDLGGEKLFF
clone size: .; J gene: TRBJ2-3; D gene: .; V gene: TRBV5-6; CDR3 DNA: TGTGCCAGCAGCTATTTAGATACGCAGTATTTT; CDR3 protein: CASSYLDTQYF
clone size: .; J gene: TRBJ1-2; D gene: TRBD1; V gene: TRBV5-5; CDR3 DNA: TGTGCCAGCAGCCCGGGACAGGGTGGTTCTATGGATGGCTACACCTTC; CDR3 protein: CASSPGQGGSMDGYTF
clone size: .; J gene: TRBJ1-5; D gene: .; V gene: TRBV7-9; CDR3 DNA: TGTGCCAGCAGCTTATTAGGGGCCCCCAATCAGCCCCAGCATTTT; CDR3 protein: CASSLLGAPNQPQHF
clone size: .; J gene: TRBJ2-2; D gene: .; V gene: TRBV5-1; CDR3 DNA: TGCGCCAGCAGCTTGGGGGGGGGCCGAAGCACCGGGGAGCTGTTTTTT; CDR3 protein: CASSLGGGRSTGELFF